The 20 T cell receptor beta chains below come from one sample, sequenced in a study of T-cell memory formation after mild COVID-19. A single record per CDR3 protein comes from TCRdb applying MiXCR to the 5' RACE reads. The repertoire holds around 180,000 distinct CDR3 sequences, with roughly 17% as singletons. Sequencing was performed on PBMCs or a T cell subset sorted from them (not recorded which). These receptors originate from an adult woman who had mild COVID-19 (a few samples of this study predate the infection). Cell type and time point are not known.

The chain joins TRBV7-2 to TRBJ2-3; tentative D call: TRBD2 (7 bases). Germline CDR1 reads SGHTA; CDR2 reads FQGNSA. The CDR3 is made up of 13 amino acids. V dropped 8 bases and J dropped 5 bases, with 14 bases sitting between them. The CDR3 bases are TGTGCCAGCTCGGGGGGCGTGGAAGATACGCAGTATTTT. This sequence encodes CASSGGVEDTQYF.

The chain is built from TRBV20-1 and TRBJ2-5; 7 bases line up with TRBD2. With V trimmed by 3 bases and J by 5 bases, 3 bases remained unmatched. Germline V lookup: CDR1 DFQATT, CDR2 SNEGSKA (reference sequence). The length of the CDR3 is 12 residues. The CDR3 DNA sequence: TGCAGTGCTAGCGCGGGAGTGGAGACCCAGTACTTC. Its translation: CSASAGVETQYF.

V is TRBV13 and J is TRBJ2-6; 8 nucleotides align to TRBD2. The CDR3 is made up of 14 amino acids. CDR1 is PRHDT, CDR2 FYEKMQ, per germline (reference sequence). Germline trimming cut 6 bases from V and 8 bases from J; bases unmatched to any gene: 6. The CDR3 loop reads CASRGRGATNVLTF. The CDR3 nucleotides are TGTGCCAGCAGGGGGCGGGGGGCAACCAACGTCCTGACTTTC.

This clonotype was seen ten or more times. The V and J genes are TRBV20-1 and TRBJ2-1; D gene uncertain. The CDR3 has 12 residues. With 6 bases removed from V and 6 bases from J, the gap between germline ends came to 12 bases. Germline assignment: CDR1 DFQATT and CDR2 SNEGSKA (reference sequence). In nucleotides, the CDR3 is TGCAGTGCCACCAGACGGGTCAATGAGCAGTTCTTC. This sequence encodes CSATRRVNEQFF.

Only a few counts were recorded for this clonotype. This chain links TRBV20-1 with TRBJ2-5, with 13 nucleotides matching TRBD2. Germline V lookup: CDR1 DFQATT, CDR2 SNEGSKA (reference sequence). Losses at the gene ends were 5 bases for V and 1 base for J; bases not matched to a gene: 4. This CDR3 has 15 residues. Here the CDR3 reads CSAYRLAGGQETQYF. Here the CDR3 DNA reads TGCAGTGCTTATCGACTAGCGGGGGGCCAAGAGACCCAGTACTTC.

V gene TRBV6-2 or TRBV6-3 combines with J gene TRBJ2-3; D gene unclear. The V gene lost 6 bases and the J gene lost 10 bases, with 17 bases spanning the gap. CDR1 is MNHEY, CDR2 SVGEGT, per germline. This CDR3 comprises 13 residues. The chain's CDR3 is CASSPSGVVAQYF. As DNA, the CDR3 is TGTGCCAGCAGCCCCTCGGGCGTGGTAGCGCAGTATTTT.

This clonotype was seen many times. The chain joins TRBV3-1 to TRBJ1-3, with D possibly TRBD1 on 6 matching bases. CDR1 LGHDT and CDR2 YNNKEL come from the germline V gene (reference sequence). The CDR3 loop spans 16 amino acids. Trimming left V 4 bases short and J 0 bases short, with 13 bases between. CDR3 sequence: CASSPTGLSSGNTIYF. The CDR3 DNA reads TGTGCCAGCAGCCCCACAGGGCTAAGCTCTGGAAACACCATATATTTT.

This clonotype was recorded a few times. V is TRBV7-9 and J is TRBJ2-3; TRBD2 matches at 9 bases. J lost 2 bases, V lost 3 bases, and 3 bases had no gene match. The CDR3 covers 15 residues. Germline V gene data show CDR1 as SEHNR and CDR2 as FQNEAQ (reference sequence). CDR3 loop: CASSFLAGFTDTQYF. The CDR3 coding sequence is TGTGCCAGCAGCTTTCTAGCGGGATTCACAGATACGCAGTATTTT.

In this sample, this clonotype turned up a few times. The chain carries TRBV4-2 and TRBJ1-1; no reliable D call. The CDR3 is made up of 18 amino acids. In germline, CDR1 is LGHNA, CDR2 YNFKEQ. Trimming stripped 6 bases from V and 1 base from J, with 24 bases between. The CDR3 region has the DNA TGTGCCAGCAGTCGTTTTTACCGGGCCTCACAAGGGAACACTGAAGCTTTCTTT. This encodes CASSRFYRASQGNTEAFF.

This clonotype was picked up a small number of times. This sequence joins TRBV15 and TRBJ2-3; TRBD2 agrees at 16 bases. Germline trimming cut 3 bases from V and 5 bases from J; bases unmatched to any gene: 8. This CDR3 spans 18 amino acids. From germline, CDR1 is LNHNV and CDR2 YYDKDF (reference sequence). CDR3 sequence reads: CATSSYGTSGGARDTQYF. CDR3 sequence (DNA): TGTGCCACCAGCAGTTACGGGACTAGCGGGGGGGCCAGAGATACGCAGTATTTT.

The chain employs TRBV5-5 and TRBJ2-1; a weak D match, TRBD1 (5 bases). From germline, CDR1 is SGHKS and CDR2 YYEKEE (reference sequence). The V gene lost 4 bases and the J gene lost 9 bases, with 8 bases spanning the gap. CDR3 size: 11 residues. The CDR3 DNA follows: TGTGCCAGCAGCGCGGACACTGAGCAGTTCTTC. Encoded protein: CASSADTEQFF.

The chain is built from TRBV27 and TRBJ2-3; D is uncertain. The CDR3 is 14 amino acids. The germline V gene encodes CDR1 MNHEY and CDR2 SMNVEV (reference sequence). Trimming pared 2 bases from V and 2 bases from J, leaving 8 bases between. CDR3 amino acids: CASSLKWATDTQYF. The CDR3 nucleotides are TGTGCCAGCAGTTTAAAGTGGGCCACAGATACGCAGTATTTT.

This clonotype has at least ten counts. This chain joins TRBV6-5 and TRBJ1-1, with a possible D match to TRBD1 (5 bases). V lost 6 bases, J lost 11 bases, and 16 bases lay in between. The CDR3 contains 12 residues. Per germline, CDR1 MNHEY and CDR2 SVGAGI. CDR3 coding DNA: TGTGCCAGCAGCCTCCGGGGGAGGGAGGCTTTCTTT. Residues: CASSLRGREAFF.

There are a few counts of this clonotype. The genes are TRBV15 and TRBJ2-3; tentatively, D is TRBD2 (6 bases). Trimming removed 0 bases at V and 0 bases at J, with 13 bases between. The CDR3 length is 17 residues. Germline CDR1 LNHNV, CDR2 YYDKDF (reference sequence). The CDR3 loop is CATSRDRRGPSTDTQYF. In DNA form, the CDR3 reads TGTGCCACCAGCAGAGATCGGCGGGGACCCAGCACAGATACGCAGTATTTT.

V is TRBV30 and J is TRBJ2-3; D remains ambiguous. The germline CDR1 and CDR2 sequences are GTSNPN and SVGIG (reference sequence). The CDR3 sequence is 12 residues long. V was cut by 1 base and J by 4 bases, with 6 bases left in between. The DNA of the CDR3 is TGTGCCTGGAGTGCAGGCTCAGATACGCAGTATTTT. It specifies CAWSAGSDTQYF.

This clonotype came up many times. The chain links TRBV7-2 to TRBJ1-2; no firm D call. Per the germline V gene, CDR1 is SGHTA and CDR2 is FQGNSA. V gave up 4 bases and J gave up 0 bases, with 0 bases separating them. The CDR3 is 11 residues long. The CDR3 region is CASSSNYGYTF. In DNA form, the CDR3 reads TGTGCCAGCAGCTCTAACTATGGCTACACCTTC. The full variable domain, in which reference TRBV7-2 and TRBJ1-2 provide the parts outside the CDR3, is GAGVSQSPSNKVTEKGKDVELRCDPISGHTALYWYRQSLGQGLEFLIYFQGNSAPDKSGLPSDRFSAERTGGSVSTLTIQRTQQEDSAVYLCASSSNYGYTFGSGTRLTVV.

The count of this clonotype is one. This chain connects TRBV5-5 to TRBJ1-1, with D perhaps matching TRBD1 (5 bases). The germline CDR1 and CDR2 sequences are SGHKS and YYEKEE (reference sequence). Trimming took 4 bases from V and 10 from J, leaving 17 bases between them. This CDR3 has 13 amino acids. The CDR3 nucleotides are TGTGCCAGCAGCCGGGGGGGAGAAAGCGGAGCTTTCTTT. Translating gives CASSRGGESGAFF.

This clonotype has a handful of counts. Because the CDR3 is missing its conserved closing phenylalanine or tryptophan, this is likely a read error. The limits of the CDR3 on the DNA are not certain, so only TCRdb's listed CDR3 is given. The chain is built from TRBV3-1 and TRBJ2-7. The CDR3 sequence runs 10 residues, both termini included. Germline values: CDR1 LGHDT, CDR2 YNNKEL (reference sequence). The CDR3 loop is CASSQDWLRL.

This chain links TRBV6-6 with TRBJ2-3; 8 bases map to TRBD2. V gave up 5 bases and J gave up 0 bases; unmatched junction bases: 7. Germline V CDR1 and CDR2: MNHNY, SVGAGI (reference sequence). The CDR3 has 16 residues. The CDR3 DNA sequence: TGTGCCAGCAGTCACCCCGCGGGGGGAAGCACAGATACGCAGTATTTT. This translates into CASSHPAGGSTDTQYF.

This sequence joins TRBV7-2 and TRBJ2-1; tentative D call: TRBD1 (5 bases). V shed 5 bases and J shed 2 bases, with 13 bases lying between them. Germline-derived CDR1 and CDR2 are SGHTA and FQGNSA. CDR3 length: 15 residues. The CDR3 region is CASSPQGAPYNEQFF. CDR3 nucleotide sequence: TGTGCCAGCAGCCCGCAGGGTGCCCCCTACAATGAGCAGTTCTTC.